This T cell receptor beta chain came from a study of response to subunit inactivated influenza vaccine. Study results and limitations: The authors proposed limited new T cell recruitment per seasonal influenza vaccination.

One entry per CDR3 protein results from TCRdb running MiXCR on the RT-PCR reads. The table lists hundreds of thousands of distinct CDR3 sequences, approximately 14% of them singletons, with under 14% in the top ten. V gave up 4 bases and J gave up 7 bases, with 7 bases separating them. Germline V gene sequence: CDR1 MDHEN, CDR2 SYDVKM. There are 11 residues in the CDR3. Comment on this clonotype: Its specificity is not known.

The source is a man aged 45-65 years who received an inactivated influenza vaccine. This chain uses TRBV28 with TRBJ2-5; D ambiguous. Source: PBMCs from blood, taken about 11 days after vaccination. CDR3 protein: CASSSHSTQYF. The CDR3, as DNA: TGTGCCAGCAGTTCCCACTCGACCCAGTACTTC.